The T cell receptor beta chain under discussion was sequenced for a study of T-cell memory formation after mild COVID-19 (dated by TCRdb to the early 2020s). Context from the whole study: TCR sequence clusters from the two donors were largely donor specific. T-cell clones expanding and contracting after mild COVID-19 in a couple of donors were tracked by longitudinal TCRalpha and TCRbeta repertoire sequencing. Two young, previously healthy adult volunteers made up the cohort, one male and one female.

What the work shows at the level of the full study, not this receptor alone: Contracting CD4+ clones turned up mainly in the CM and EM memory subsets, whereas EMRA was where CD8+ clones were enriched. The study covered only a couple of mild cases, and larger cohorts including severe cases with pre-infection samples were considered necessary. Some responding clones were found in pre-infection memory, which suggests that pre-existing cross-reactive memory T cells took part in the SARS-CoV-2 response. Clones that contracted from day 15 to 85 showed balanced CD4/CD8 phenotypes, whereas a second wave of clones that expanded from day 15 to 37 leaned towards CD4+. The second-wave clones that peaked on day 37 were not confirmed to be SARS-CoV-2 specific.

Ficoll-Paque density gradient centrifugation was used to isolate PBMCs. Including the terminal cysteine and phenylalanine, the CDR3 comprises 16 residues. CDR3 DNA is the only sequence kept; it has 48 bases, read in frame from the first base. The germline V gene (reference sequence) provides CDR1 SEHNR and CDR2 FQNEAQ. The junction carries 16 bases between V and J, which are trimmed by 5 bases and 0 bases respectively. The reads were generated on an Illumina NovaSeq 6000. TCRalpha and TCRbeta cDNA libraries were constructed by 5'RACE with constant-segment primers, with sample barcodes and unique molecular identifiers being introduced. Trizol reagent was used to extract RNA from every sample. Library amplification was performed in two PCR steps, and a second sample barcode and Illumina TruSeq adapters were introduced in the second step. Sequencing of libraries was performed on an Illumina NovaSeq with 2 x 150 bp paired-end reads. As for the original processing: Demultiplexing of reads and collapsing into UMI-guided consensus sequences were performed with migec v1.2.7. Using mixcr v2.1.11, the UMI consensuses were aligned to TRA and TRB V and J templates and assembled into clonotypes. A clonotype was counted as expanded or contracted only if both edgeR and NoisET called the change significant, with noise models trained on biological replicates. edgeR calls used a false discovery rate-adjusted p below 0.01 and a log2 fold-change threshold of 1. As an exploratory analysis of dynamics, PCA with hierarchical clustering was applied to max-normalized trajectories of the 1000 most abundant clonotypes. Each responding clone was given a CD4 or CD8 phenotype based on the CD4+ and CD8+ repertoires, which had been sequenced separately. TCRdb itself trimmed the public reads at Q25 with fastp, ran MiXCR and retained productive beta chains. A single entry per CDR3 protein holds the most common genes and DNA from its merged rows. The V and J calls and clone size are TCRdb's, not the authors'. The sample table holds 400,000 or so distinct CDR3 sequences, of which approximately 20% were seen once. The ten largest account for 7.5% to 10% of the sample.

On this clonotype: Its cognate antigen has yet to be identified. It has no much larger one-base neighbor in the sample; base qualities were not kept.

Source material: PBMCs or a T cell subset sorted from them (not recorded which). The sequence derives from an adult woman who had mild COVID-19 (a few samples of this study predate the infection). The sample titles of this study are shuffled in the database, so cell type and time point are left out; the donor was told from shared clones. This receptor chain uses TRBV7-9 and TRBJ1-2; the D gene is possibly TRBD1, with 5 bases matching. CDR3 protein: CASSLQGWEANYGYTF. The DNA sequence is TGTGCCAGCAGCCTGCAGGGTTGGGAAGCTAACTATGGCTACACCTTC.